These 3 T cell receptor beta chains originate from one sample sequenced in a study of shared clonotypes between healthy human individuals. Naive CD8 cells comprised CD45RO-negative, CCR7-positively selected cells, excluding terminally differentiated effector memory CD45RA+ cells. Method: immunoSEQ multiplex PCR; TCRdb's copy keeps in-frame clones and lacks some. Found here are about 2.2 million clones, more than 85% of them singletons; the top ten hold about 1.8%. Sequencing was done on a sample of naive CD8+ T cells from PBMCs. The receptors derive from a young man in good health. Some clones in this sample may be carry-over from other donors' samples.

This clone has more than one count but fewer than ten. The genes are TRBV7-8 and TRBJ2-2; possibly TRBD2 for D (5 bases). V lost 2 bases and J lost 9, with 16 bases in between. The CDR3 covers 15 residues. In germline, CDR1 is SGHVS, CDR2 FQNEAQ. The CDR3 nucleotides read TGTGCCAGCAGCTTAAGCCCGGGGATGGAGAGGGAGCTGTTTTTT. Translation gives CASSLSPGMERELFF.

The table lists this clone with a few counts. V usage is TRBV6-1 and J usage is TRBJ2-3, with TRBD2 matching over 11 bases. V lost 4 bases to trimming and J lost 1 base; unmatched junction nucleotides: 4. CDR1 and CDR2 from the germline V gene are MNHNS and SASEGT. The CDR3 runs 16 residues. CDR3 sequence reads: CASSGPGLAGTDTQYF. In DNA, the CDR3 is TGTGCCAGCAGTGGACCGGGACTAGCGGGCACAGATACGCAGTATTTT.

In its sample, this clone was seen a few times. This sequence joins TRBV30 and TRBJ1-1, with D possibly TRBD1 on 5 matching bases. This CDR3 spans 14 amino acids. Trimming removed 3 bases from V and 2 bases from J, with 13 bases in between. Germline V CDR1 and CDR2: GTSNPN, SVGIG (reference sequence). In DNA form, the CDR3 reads TGTGCCTGGAGCGACCTGGGGCCTAACACTGAAGCTTTCTTT. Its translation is CAWSDLGPNTEAFF.